This TCR beta chain was identified in a study of T cells in Graves' hyperthyroidism and ophthalmopathy. Study summary: Before treatment of any kind, peripheral blood was taken at initial diagnosis. Study findings and constraints: Blood shared most expanded thyroid clonotypes above 0.001.

The study left out patients who had uncontrolled infection, other autoimmune disease, pregnancy or lactation. Cells are PBMCs isolated from about 10 ml of fresh blood. From RNA transcripts, TCR beta CDR3 regions were amplified. The primer set for the first-round RT-PCR of the TCR CDR3 was HTBI. A single record per CDR3 protein comes from TCRdb applying MiXCR to the multiplex PCR reads. The sample shows hundreds of thousands of distinct CDR3 sequences, around a sixth of them seen only once. This clonotype was picked up many times. Its antigen is currently unknown. This clonotype was obtained from a woman under 30 with Graves' hyperthyroidism. The specimen was blood.

CDR3 region: CASSLMGATNTEAFF. CDR3 sequence (DNA): TGTGCCAGCAGCTTAATGGGGGCAACGAACACTGAAGCTTTCTTT. This rearrangement joins TRBV7-2 to TRBJ1-1; a weak D match, TRBD1 (6 bases). Per the germline V gene, CDR1 is SGHTA and CDR2 is FQGNSA. V was cut by 2 bases and J by 1 base, with 11 bases left in between. This CDR3 has 15 amino acids.